This is a list of T cell receptor beta chains from one sample in a study of Graves' ophthalmopathy and Graves' hyperthyroidism. Via MiXCR, TCRdb re-called the multiplex PCR reads, giving one row per CDR3 protein. The sample contains fewer than 600,000 distinct CDR3 sequences, roughly 14% of which appear only once. Sequencing was carried out using blood. The receptors shown here come from a woman aged 25 to 39 with Graves' ophthalmopathy. The CDR3 runs from the conserved cysteine through the conserved F or W. A D gene is named only where the DNA matches it firmly. Clone size is stated in some rows and not others, as once, few, many or a class when expanded.

>TRBJ1-2|-|many|TRBV9
TGTGCCAGCAGCCCCCTGACTAGGGGCTTGCATGGCTACACCTTC
CASSPLTRGLHGYTF
>TRBJ2-7|-|few|TRBV7-2
TGTGCCAGCAGCTTTGTTCCGGCCTCCTACGAGCAGTACTTC
CASSFVPASYEQYF
>TRBJ1-1|-|-|TRBV6-5
TGTGCCAGCAGTTACGTCGGGAGACCCACTGAAGCTTTCTTT
CASSYVGRPTEAFF
>TRBJ2-2|-|few|TRBV12-3/TRBV12-4
TGTGCCAGCAGTTTGGGAAGAACCGGGGAGCTGTGTTTT
CASSLGRTGELCF
>TRBJ2-7|TRBD1|many|TRBV12-3/TRBV12-4
TGTGCCAGCTCCCCAGGGGGCAACGAGCAGTACTTC
CASSPGGNEQYF
>TRBJ1-4|-|few|TRBV12-3/TRBV12-4
TGTGCCAGCAGTTCTACAGGGACTGGAAAACTGTTTTTT
CASSSTGTGKLFF
>TRBJ1-6|-|many|TRBV20-1
TGCAGTGCCCGACGGGGGGAATCACCCCTCCACTTT
CSARRGESPLHF
>TRBJ2-6|TRBD1|many|TRBV28
TGTGCCAGCAATATGGGACAGCACCTCTCTGGGGCCAACGTCCTGACTTTC
CASNMGQHLSGANVLTF
>TRBJ1-5|TRBD1|many|TRBV19
TGTGCCAGTAGTAGATCCCGGGACAGCAGCAATCAGCCCCAGCATTTT
CASSRSRDSSNQPQHF
>TRBJ1-6|-|-|TRBV6-1
TGTGCCAGCAGTGAAATTATTCAGGGGAGATCCCTCCACTTT
CASSEIIQGRSLHF
>TRBJ2-5|-|-|TRBV30
TGTGCCTGGAGCACAACCACGAGTACCCAGTACTTC
CAWSTTTSTQYF
>TRBJ2-5|TRBD2|few|TRBV7-2
TGTGCCAGCAGCCCCATCGGAGCGGGGGGAAAAGAGACCCAGTACTTC
CASSPIGAGGKETQYF
>TRBJ2-4|TRBD1|many|TRBV20-1
TGCAGTGCTAGAACTCTGGGACAGGTTGTACCCATTCAGTACTTC
CSARTLGQVVPIQYF
>TRBJ1-1|TRBD1|many|TRBV7-9
TGTGCCAGCAGCTCCCCCAGGGGGCAGGGCACTGAAGCTTTCTTT
CASSSPRGQGTEAFF
>TRBJ2-2|-|many|TRBV6-1
TGTGCCAGCAGTGAAACCCCCACCGGGGAGCTGTTTTTT
CASSETPTGELFF